In this sample, the clone carrying this TCR beta chain turned up a few times. Its antigen is as yet unknown. The germline V gene has CDR1 MDHEN and CDR2 SYDVKM. The J segment lost 8 bases and the V segment lost 6 bases, leaving 20 bases of the junction unmatched. The CDR3 spans 19 residues. Using unique molecular identifiers, the investigators prepared the TCRbeta library. A single record per CDR3 protein comes from TCRdb applying MiXCR to the PCR reads. The top ten hold approximately 4.5% of the sample, which has some 840,000 distinct CDR3 sequences, around 15% seen once. This entry is derived from a study of T-cell reconstitution after alpha-beta-depleted transplantation in children. The study, taken as a whole, reports: At one year after transplant, newly produced T cells mostly accounted for T-cell counts and diversity. Diversity of TCRbeta at day 60 was high in some patients, arising from surviving recipient T cells and thymic progenitors. Several hundred expanded graft clones reportedly were the source of alpha-beta T cells about two months after transplant.

The V call is TRBV28, the J call TRBJ2-1; the match to TRBD2 covers 12 bases. The sequences come from PBMCs, mostly from graft donor cells, collected 360 days after TCRalphabeta/CD19-depleted stem cell transplant. This TCR derives from a male patient between 5 and 17 years old who had a stem cell transplant for acute lymphoblastic leukemia, so the T cells may come from the graft donor. The CDR3 loop is CASSPFGPGLAGPGDEQFF. CDR3 in DNA: TGTGCCAGCAGCCCATTCGGGCCCGGACTAGCGGGACCAGGCGATGAGCAGTTCTTC.